These 8 T cell receptor beta chains were all obtained from the same sample, sequenced in a study of Graves' ophthalmopathy and Graves' hyperthyroidism. For repertoire sequencing, the TCR beta CDR3 regions were amplified from RNA transcripts. HTBI primers were used in a first-round RT-PCR, which preceded a second-round multiplex PCR. MiXCR, applied by TCRdb to the multiplex PCR reads, yields one record per CDR3 protein. Of fewer than 350,000 distinct CDR3 sequences detected, 15% to 20% appear once; the ten largest clones hold 9% to 15%. What was sequenced was peripheral blood. These receptors all stem from an adult man with Graves' ophthalmopathy.

There are many counts of this clonotype. The chain recombines TRBV20-1 with TRBJ2-5; a weak D match, TRBD2 (5 bases). V was shortened by 1 base and J by 5 bases, with 17 bases between the two germline ends. The CDR3 is made up of 15 amino acids. Germline values: CDR1 DFQATT, CDR2 SNEGSKA (reference sequence). In DNA, the CDR3 is TGCAGTGCTAGAGCTGAGGGCTCTTCACGGGAGACCCAGTACTTC. Residues: CSARAEGSSRETQYF.

This clonotype was seen a few times. The genes are TRBV3-1 and TRBJ2-7; 9 nucleotides align to TRBD1. Trimming at V came to 4 bases and at J to 3 bases, leaving 13 bases not matched to a gene. This CDR3 is 17 amino acids long. From germline, CDR1 is LGHDT and CDR2 YNNKEL (reference sequence). CDR3 region: CASSPYGGTGNGYEQYF. CDR3 nucleotide sequence: TGTGCCAGCAGCCCTTACGGTGGGACAGGGAACGGCTACGAGCAGTACTTC.

This clonotype appeared many times. V gene TRBV11-2 combines with J gene TRBJ2-5; weak D call: TRBD1 (5 bases). The germline gives CDR1 SGHAT, CDR2 FQNNGV. The V and J ends lost 5 bases and 0 bases respectively, with 10 bases between them. The CDR3 contains 14 residues. The CDR3 sequence: CASSVRGYQETQYF. Written as DNA, the CDR3 is TGTGCCAGCAGCGTAAGGGGTTACCAAGAGACCCAGTACTTC.

Concerning this clonotype itself: Being one base from a much bigger clone, this may be a read error. The CDR3 end shows no conserved phenylalanine or tryptophan, and so a read error is likely. V usage is TRBV24-1 and J usage is TRBJ1-5, with D hard to call. The CDR3 totals 16 residues. Per germline, CDR1 KGHDR and CDR2 SFDVKD. The CDR3 protein is CATSGPSSVSSQPQHI. The CDR3, as DNA: TGTGCCACCAGTGGCCCAAGTTCCGTTAGCAGTCAGCCCCAGCATATT.

This clonotype was detected ten times or more. CDR3 coding DNA: TGCAGCGTTGCCGGGACAGGGGTCGATTACGAGCAGTACTTC. It specifies CSVAGTGVDYEQYF. The J gene is TRBJ2-7, the V gene TRBV29-1, with 10 positions matching TRBD1. The CDR3 sequence is 14 residues long. Germline CDR1 is SQVTM and CDR2 is ANQGSEA. Trimming cost V 4 bases and J 4 bases; bases outside gene matches: 7.

This clonotype has a count of ten or more. CDR3: CATSTSGTETQYF. In DNA, the CDR3 is TGTGCCACCAGCACCAGCGGCACGGAGACCCAGTACTTC. V is TRBV15 and J is TRBJ2-5; maybe TRBD2 (5 bases). Trimming took 4 bases from V and 5 from J, leaving 11 bases between them. Germline V gene data show CDR1 as LNHNV and CDR2 as YYDKDF (reference sequence). The CDR3 totals 13 residues.

This clonotype occurred many times. The chain links TRBV18 to TRBJ1-1; 11 bases map to TRBD1. This CDR3 contains 17 residues. Trimming at V came to 2 bases and at J to 0 bases, leaving 5 bases not matched to a gene. Germline loops: CDR1 KGHSH, CDR2 LQKENI. DNA of the CDR3: TGTGCCAGCTCACCAGGGACAGGGGGGACTATGAACACTGAAGCTTTCTTT. This sequence encodes CASSPGTGGTMNTEAFF.

This clonotype occurred many times. The chain has TRBV19 and TRBJ1-5; D call uncertain. Germline V lookup: CDR1 LNHDA, CDR2 SQIVND (reference sequence). The CDR3 contains 18 residues. The V end was cut by 0 bases, the J end by 0 bases, with 15 bases between. CDR3 sequence (DNA): TGTGCCAGTAGTATAGATCTGCGCCACACCTATAGCAATCAGCCCCAGCATTTT. Protein product: CASSIDLRHTYSNQPQHF.